A single T cell receptor beta chain is shown here with its context. Different DNA sequences within this sample yield the same CDR3. This record belongs to a study of blood T cell repertoires in COVID-19. Study-level background: There were acute and convalescent COVID-19 samples, and they came from the United States, Italy and Spain.

Using immunoSEQ multiplex PCR, the repertoire was profiled, and TCRdb retains in-frame clones only, with some absent. The profile shows around 230,000 clones, about 85% of them singletons. V was shortened by 2 bases and J by 5 bases, with 9 bases between the two germline ends. This CDR3 comprises 13 residues. Sequenced material: peripheral blood. The chain uses TRBV12-3 or TRBV12-4 and TRBJ1-2; D gene uncertain. The clonotype originates from a woman of 80 years or more with acute or convalescent COVID-19. The CDR3 reads CASSLTGNYGYTF. The CDR3 region has the DNA TGTGCCAGCAGTTTAACGGGGAATTATGGCTACACCTTC.